A single sample gave rise to the 30 T cell receptor beta chains below, sequenced in a study of blood T cells in healthy people across ages. The use of a sample-barcoded 5' primer and a J-beta primer mix characterized a second PCR of about 7 to 12 cycles. TCRdb re-analysed the 5' RACE reads in MiXCR, keeping a single row per CDR3 protein. Found here are about 1.4 million distinct CDR3 sequences, 45% to 70% of them singletons; the top ten hold about 6.3%. Sequencing was done on a sample of blood. The receptors here all came from a man aged 18-30 years in good health.

The V and J genes are TRBV6-2 or TRBV6-3 and TRBJ2-1, with D possibly TRBD2 on 5 matching bases. The length of the CDR3 is 19 residues. Per the germline V gene, CDR1 is MNHEY and CDR2 is SVGEGT. V was trimmed by 0 bases and J by 0 bases, leaving 18 bases between them. The CDR3, as DNA: TGTGCCAGCAGTTACTCCCATACCCAACTAGGACGCTCCTACAATGAGCAGTTCTTC. It yields the protein CASSYSHTQLGRSYNEQFF.

This clonotype was seen at least ten times. The rearrangement links TRBV7-9 to TRBJ2-5; the D is unclear. V was shortened by 4 bases and J by 5 bases, with 8 bases between the two germline ends. From germline, CDR1 is SEHNR and CDR2 FQNEAQ (reference sequence). This CDR3 is 12 amino acids long. The CDR3 nucleotides read TGTGCCAGCAGCTCCCTCGGGGAGACCCAGTACTTC. As protein: CASSSLGETQYF.

The chain couples TRBV6-2 or TRBV6-3 to TRBJ2-5; 8 bases fit TRBD1. The J call may be in error: the DNA end matches TRBJ2-7 better. Germline loops: CDR1 MNHEY, CDR2 SVGEGT. This CDR3 is built from 15 residues. CDR3 coding DNA: TGTGCCAGCAGCCCGGACAGGGTCTTATGGAACGAGCAGTACTTC. Residues: CASSPDRVLWNEQYF.

This clonotype is a singleton in its sample. This chain uses TRBV6-2 or TRBV6-3 with TRBJ2-2; D unresolved. The CDR3 covers 16 residues. CDR1 is MNHEY and CDR2 is SVGEGT in the germline V gene. Trimming took off 0 bases at V and 3 bases at J, with 11 bases between the two ends. The CDR3, as DNA: TGTGCCAGCAGTTACTCAGTAGCATCCCACACCGGGGAGCTGTTTTTT. Amino acids: CASSYSVASHTGELFF.

This rearrangement joins TRBV5-1 to TRBJ1-1, with TRBD1 matching over 7 bases. Germline values: CDR1 SGHRS, CDR2 YFSETQ. The V gene end was trimmed by 2 bases and the J gene end by 1 base; junction bases not matched to a gene: 5. CDR3 length: 15 amino acids. CDR3 in DNA: TGCGCCAGCAGCTTCCCGACAGGGTCGAACACTGAAGCTTTCTTT. Translated, it gives CASSFPTGSNTEAFF. Filled out from reference TRBV5-1 and TRBJ1-1, the complete variable domain reads KAGVTQTPRYLIKTRGQQVTLSCSPISGHRSVSWYQQTPGQGLQFLFEYFSETQRNKGNFPGRFSGRQFSNSRSEMNVSTLELGDSALYLCASSFPTGSNTEAFFGQGTRLTVV.

V and J are TRBV7-2 and TRBJ1-1; weak D call: TRBD1 (5 bases). Germline V gives CDR1 SGHTA, CDR2 FQGNSA. This CDR3 region has 12 residues. V lost 2 bases and J lost 13, with 14 bases in between. CDR3 DNA: TGTGCCAGCAGCTTACATGACGCGAGGGGTTTCTTT. As protein: CASSLHDARGFF.

The gene calls are TRBV20-1 and TRBJ2-7; 7 positions match TRBD2. With V trimmed by 0 bases and J by 4 bases, 9 bases remained unmatched. CDR1 is DFQATT, CDR2 SNEGSKA, per germline (reference sequence). The CDR3 covers 15 residues. The CDR3 region has the DNA TGCAGTGCTAGAGATTTGGGCCTAGCGGATTACGAGCAGTACTTC. Translation: CSARDLGLADYEQYF.

This chain links TRBV4-2 with TRBJ2-4; D possibly uses TRBD1 or TRBD2 (5 bases each). This CDR3 comprises 16 residues. The germline V gene encodes CDR1 LGHNA and CDR2 YNFKEQ. V dropped 0 bases and J dropped 5 bases, with 14 bases sitting between them. This chain's CDR3 is CASSQEDGAPENIQYF. The CDR3 DNA follows: TGTGCCAGCAGCCAAGAGGACGGGGCGCCCGAAAACATTCAGTACTTC.

The rearrangement joins TRBV6-1 to TRBJ2-7; 7 bases are shared with TRBD1. Germline V lookup: CDR1 MNHNS, CDR2 SASEGT. After removal of 10 bases from V and 6 bases from J, the junction contained 6 bases not matched to a gene. This CDR3 spans 11 amino acids. CDR3: CAIGTALEQYF. For the CDR3, the DNA is TGTGCCATTGGGACAGCCCTCGAGCAGTACTTC.

This clonotype came up many times. The chain carries TRBV6-5 and TRBJ2-3, with D perhaps matching TRBD2 (7 bases). The CDR3 loop spans 14 amino acids. Germline V gene sequence: CDR1 MNHEY, CDR2 SVGAGI. Trimming removed 6 bases from V and 6 bases from J, with 16 bases in between. CDR3 DNA: TGTGCCAGCAGCGGGGGGCGGGATCTGGATACGCAGTATTTT. It encodes CASSGGRDLDTQYF.

In its sample, this clonotype was seen many times. The chain couples TRBV20-1 to TRBJ2-7; D ambiguous. Trimming removed 3 bases from V and 0 bases from J, with 9 bases in between. The CDR3 is 13 amino acids. Per germline, CDR1 DFQATT and CDR2 SNEGSKA (reference sequence). The CDR3: CSARRTGSYEQYF. As DNA, the CDR3 is TGCAGTGCTAGGAGGACGGGCTCCTACGAGCAGTACTTC.

This clonotype appeared many times. This chain uses TRBV27 with TRBJ2-7; possible D gene TRBD2, 5 bases. Trimming shortened V by 3 bases and J by 3 bases, and 9 bases separated the two germline ends. Germline V gene lookup returns CDR1 MNHEY and CDR2 SMNVEV (reference sequence). The CDR3 has 13 residues. CDR3 bases: TGTGCCAGCAGTTTGGGCGGAGGCTACGAGCAGTACTTC. Translation gives CASSLGGGYEQYF.

The chain has TRBV4-3 and TRBJ2-1, with D perhaps TRBD2 (7 bases). Trimming stripped 0 bases from V and 9 bases from J, with 18 bases between. The germline V gene encodes CDR1 LGHNA and CDR2 YSLEER. This CDR3 spans 16 amino acids. CDR3 loop: CASSQDFSGGLGEQFF. For the CDR3, the DNA is TGCGCCAGCAGCCAAGATTTTTCGGGGGGCCTGGGTGAGCAGTTCTTC.

This clonotype was counted a single time. The J gene is TRBJ2-1, the V gene TRBV5-1; 7 nucleotides match TRBD2. In germline, CDR1 is SGHRS, CDR2 YFSETQ. The junction had 8 bases not matched to a gene; V was cut back by 2 bases and J by 6 bases. CDR3 length equals 15 residues. The CDR3 sequence: CASSFAGVLPNEQFF. CDR3 nucleotide sequence: TGCGCCAGCAGCTTCGCGGGAGTGTTGCCCAATGAGCAGTTCTTC.

This clonotype was counted a few times. The chain combines TRBV6-1 with TRBJ2-5; D is unresolved. The J call is in doubt because the DNA end fits TRBJ2-7 better. The germline CDR1 and CDR2 sequences are MNHNS and SASEGT. The CDR3 consists of 11 residues. The CDR3, as DNA: TGTGCCAGCAGTGTGCACTACGAGCAGTACTTC. Protein sequence: CASSVHYEQYF.

The chain is built from TRBV25-1 and TRBJ1-2; the match to TRBD1 covers 8 bases. Germline assignment: CDR1 MGHDK and CDR2 SYGVNS. The CDR3 loop spans 15 amino acids. The trim removed 2 bases at V and 2 bases at J, leaving 4 bases unmatched. CDR3 amino acids: CASSEVGQANYGYTF. The CDR3 nucleotides read TGTGCCAGCAGTGAAGTGGGACAGGCGAACTATGGCTACACCTTC.

This clonotype was seen more than once but under ten times. CDR3 loop: CSANPGLVISEQYF. CDR3 nucleotide sequence: TGCAGTGCTAACCCGGGACTAGTAATTTCCGAGCAGTACTTC. The chain has TRBV20-1 and TRBJ2-7; 8 bases fit TRBD2. The germline CDR1 and CDR2 sequences are DFQATT and SNEGSKA (reference sequence). The CDR3 covers 14 residues. The junction had 11 bases not matched to a gene; V was cut back by 4 bases and J by 6 bases.

This clonotype came up a few times. This chain uses TRBV2 with TRBJ2-5; D may be TRBD1 (5 bases). The CDR3 contains 14 residues. CDR1 and CDR2 (germline): SNHLY, FYNNEI. Trimming stripped 7 bases from V and 5 bases from J, with 17 bases between. CDR3 bases: TGTGCCAGCATCGTTATTCAGGGTCGGGAGACCCAGTACTTC. Translation: CASIVIQGRETQYF.

CDR3 DNA: TGTGCCAGCAGCCCTCCGTCTAGCTTAGGCTCCTACAATGAGCAGTTCTTC. Translation gives CASSPPSSLGSYNEQFF. The chain employs TRBV4-2 and TRBJ2-1; TRBD2 might be the D (5 bases). V dropped 4 bases and J dropped 0 bases, with 16 bases sitting between them. The V gene's germline CDR1 is LGHNA and CDR2 YNFKEQ. The CDR3 loop spans 17 amino acids.

This clonotype showed up just a few times. The chain is built from TRBV3-1 and TRBJ2-1; 8 bases fit TRBD2. The V gene end was trimmed by 4 bases and the J gene end by 2 bases; junction bases not matched to a gene: 7. Germline CDR1 LGHDT, CDR2 YNNKEL (reference sequence). This CDR3 region has 16 residues. CDR3 sequence: CASSRTGGAAYNEQFF. The DNA for the CDR3 is TGTGCCAGCAGCCGTACCGGGGGGGCGGCCTACAATGAGCAGTTCTTC.

The CDR3 nucleotides read TGTGCCAGCAGCCAACACAGAGCTAACTATGGCTACACCTTC. This sequence encodes CASSQHRANYGYTF. This rearrangement joins TRBV4-2 to TRBJ1-2, with D hard to call. The CDR3 contains 14 residues. The ends were cut back, 2 bases at V and 0 bases at J, with 7 bases in the middle. The germline gives CDR1 LGHNA, CDR2 YNFKEQ.

The chain uses TRBV27 and TRBJ1-5; TRBD1 might be the D (6 bases). V was pared by 6 bases and J by 0 bases, with 9 bases between. Per germline, CDR1 MNHEY and CDR2 SMNVEV (reference sequence). CDR3 length equals 14 residues. In nucleotides, the CDR3 is TGTGCCAGCAGACTCAGGGGTAGCAATCAGCCCCAGCATTTT. This sequence encodes CASRLRGSNQPQHF.

The V gene is TRBV11-2, the J gene TRBJ2-1, with 7 bases fitting TRBD2. The CDR3 has 15 residues. With V trimmed by 5 bases and J by 10 bases, 14 bases remained unmatched. CDR1 and CDR2 from the germline V gene are SGHAT and FQNNGV. The chain's CDR3 is CASSQAGQIIEEQFF. In DNA, the CDR3 is TGTGCCAGCAGCCAAGCGGGGCAAATTATCGAAGAGCAGTTCTTC.

V gene TRBV27 combines with J gene TRBJ2-7; 10 bases are shared with TRBD1. This CDR3 is 16 amino acids long. CDR1 and CDR2 from the germline V gene are MNHEY and SMNVEV (reference sequence). Unmatched junction bases numbered 17, after V lost 5 bases and J lost 10 bases. CDR3: CASSTRTGGTGEAQYF. DNA for the CDR3: TGTGCCAGCAGTACCCGGACAGGGGGGACTGGGGAGGCCCAGTACTTC.

V gene TRBV4-1 combines with J gene TRBJ2-7; D is undetermined. Per germline, CDR1 MGHRA and CDR2 YSYEKL. This CDR3 has 14 amino acids. V lost 0 bases, J lost 2 bases, and 8 bases lay in between. The CDR3 spells CASSQDEQTYEQYF. The DNA of the CDR3 is TGCGCCAGCAGCCAAGATGAGCAGACCTACGAGCAGTACTTC.

The V and J genes are TRBV7-8 and TRBJ2-1; D unclear. The CDR3 runs to 13 residues. The germline V and J ends were trimmed by 5 bases and 5 bases, with 10 bases remaining between them. Germline V gives CDR1 SGHVS, CDR2 FQNEAQ. In DNA, the CDR3 is TGTGCCAGCAGCGCCGGGCCGAACAATGAGCAGTTCTTC. Residues: CASSAGPNNEQFF.

Concerning this clonotype: This may stem from a read error, because a much larger clone lies one nucleotide away. This chain connects TRBV10-3 to TRBJ1-2; D is unresolved. The length of the CDR3 is 16 residues. The germline gives CDR1 ENHRY, CDR2 SYGVKD. V lost 2 bases, J lost 2 bases, and 15 bases lay in between. The CDR3 is CAISEPNPGLNYGYTF. The DNA for the CDR3 is TGTGCCATCAGTGAGCCGAATCCGGGCTTGAACTATGGCTACACCTTC.

The J gene is TRBJ1-5, the V gene TRBV4-3, with a possible D match to TRBD1 (5 bases). Germline-derived CDR1 and CDR2 are LGHNA and YSLEER. The CDR3 sequence is 15 residues long. Trimming removed 1 base at V and 1 base at J, with 8 bases between. CDR3 loop: CASSQAWDSNQPQHF. In DNA form, the CDR3 reads TGCGCCAGCAGCCAAGCTTGGGACAGCAATCAGCCCCAGCATTTT.

This clonotype was observed at least ten times. CDR3 DNA: TGTGCCAGCAGTCGACTAGCGGGGGCTTACAATGAGCAGTTCTTC. It yields the protein CASSRLAGAYNEQFF. This rearrangement joins TRBV6-6 to TRBJ2-1, with 12 bases fitting TRBD2. The ends lost 5 bases at V and 4 bases at J; junction bases unmatched: 3. Germline lookup yields CDR1 MNHNY and CDR2 SVGAGI (reference sequence). CDR3 length equals 15 residues.

This clonotype was seen once. J is TRBJ2-1 and V is TRBV20-1; D not certain. The J call may be mistaken, given a closer DNA end match to TRBJ2-7. CDR1 DFQATT and CDR2 SNEGSKA come from the germline V gene (reference sequence). This CDR3 region has 15 residues. CDR3 in DNA: TGCAGTGCTAGACAAGGACCATCCCCCTACAATGAGCAGTACTTC. This gives the protein CSARQGPSPYNEQYF.